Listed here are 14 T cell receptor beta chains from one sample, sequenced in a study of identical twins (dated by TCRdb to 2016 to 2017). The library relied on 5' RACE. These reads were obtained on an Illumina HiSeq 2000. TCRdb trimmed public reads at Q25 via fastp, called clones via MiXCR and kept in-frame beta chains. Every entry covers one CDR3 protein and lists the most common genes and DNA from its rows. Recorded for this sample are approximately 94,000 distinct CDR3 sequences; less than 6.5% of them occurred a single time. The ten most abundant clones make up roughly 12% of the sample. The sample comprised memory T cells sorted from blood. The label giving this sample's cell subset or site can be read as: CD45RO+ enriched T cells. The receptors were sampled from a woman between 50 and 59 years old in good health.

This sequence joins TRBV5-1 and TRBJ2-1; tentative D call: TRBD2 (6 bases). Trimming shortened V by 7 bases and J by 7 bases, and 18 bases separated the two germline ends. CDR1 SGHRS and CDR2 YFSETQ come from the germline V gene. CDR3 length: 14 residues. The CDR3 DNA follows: TGCGCCAGCGGGGTGACTAGTAATCAAAATGAGCAGTTCTTC. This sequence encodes CASGVTSNQNEQFF.

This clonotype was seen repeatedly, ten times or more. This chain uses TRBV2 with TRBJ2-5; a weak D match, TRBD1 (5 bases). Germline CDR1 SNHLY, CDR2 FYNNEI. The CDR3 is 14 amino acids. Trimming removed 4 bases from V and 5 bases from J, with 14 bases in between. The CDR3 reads CASSAVTVRETQYF. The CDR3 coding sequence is TGTGCCAGCAGTGCCGTGACAGTCAGGGAGACCCAGTACTTC.

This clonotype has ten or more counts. The CDR3 loop reads CASRPTGPHEQYF. CDR3 bases: TGTGCCAGCAGACCGACAGGGCCCCACGAGCAGTACTTC. The chain uses TRBV7-9 and TRBJ2-7; TRBD1 agrees at 7 bases. Trimming at V came to 6 bases and at J to 5 bases, leaving 7 bases not matched to a gene. The length of the CDR3 is 13 residues. Germline loops: CDR1 SEHNR, CDR2 FQNEAQ (reference sequence).

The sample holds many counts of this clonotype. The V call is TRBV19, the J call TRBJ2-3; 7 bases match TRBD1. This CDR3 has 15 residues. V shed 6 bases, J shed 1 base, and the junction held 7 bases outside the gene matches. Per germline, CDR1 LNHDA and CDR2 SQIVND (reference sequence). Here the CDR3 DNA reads TGTGCCAGTAGCAAGACAGGGTCCGGCACAGATACGCAGTATTTT. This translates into CASSKTGSGTDTQYF. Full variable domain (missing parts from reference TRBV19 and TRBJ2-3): DGGITQSPKYLFRKEGQNVTLSCEQNLNHDAMYWYRQDPGQGLRLIYYSQIVNDFQKGDIAEGYSVSREKKESFPLTVTSAQKNPTAFYLCASSKTGSGTDTQYFGPGTRLTVL.

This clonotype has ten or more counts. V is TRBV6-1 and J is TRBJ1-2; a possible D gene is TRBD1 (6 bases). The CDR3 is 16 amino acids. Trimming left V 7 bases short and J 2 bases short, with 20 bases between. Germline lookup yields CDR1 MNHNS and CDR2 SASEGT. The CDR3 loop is CASTSRDTTENYGYTF. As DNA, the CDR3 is TGTGCCAGCACTTCCCGGGACACGACGGAGAACTATGGCTACACCTTC.

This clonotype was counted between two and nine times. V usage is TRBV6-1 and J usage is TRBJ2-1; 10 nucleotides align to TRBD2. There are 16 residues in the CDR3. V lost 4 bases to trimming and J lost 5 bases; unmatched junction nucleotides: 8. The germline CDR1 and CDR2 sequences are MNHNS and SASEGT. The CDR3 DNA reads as TGTGCCAGCAGTGTCGAAGCGGGAGGGACCCACAATGAGCAGTTCTTC. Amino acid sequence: CASSVEAGGTHNEQFF.

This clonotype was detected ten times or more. The CDR3 DNA reads TGCGCCAGCAGCCAAGTTCGTTCGGGAGGGTGGCCCCGGGAGCAGTTCTTC. Encoded protein: CASSQVRSGGWPREQFF. This chain uses TRBV4-1 with TRBJ2-1; TRBD2 matches 8 bases. Trimming cost V 1 base and J 10 bases; bases outside gene matches: 15. The CDR3 covers 17 residues. The germline V gene encodes CDR1 MGHRA and CDR2 YSYEKL.

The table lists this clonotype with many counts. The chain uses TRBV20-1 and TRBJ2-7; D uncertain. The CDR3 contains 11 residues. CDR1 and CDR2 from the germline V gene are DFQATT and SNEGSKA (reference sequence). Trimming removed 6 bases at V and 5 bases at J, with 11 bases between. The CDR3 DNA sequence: TGCAGTGCATCCTCTTTCAACGAGCAGTACTTC. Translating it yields CSASSFNEQYF.

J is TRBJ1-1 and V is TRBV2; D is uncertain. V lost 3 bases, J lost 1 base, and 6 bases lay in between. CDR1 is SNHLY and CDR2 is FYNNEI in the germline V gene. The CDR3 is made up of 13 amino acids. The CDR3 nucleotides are TGTGCCAGCAGTGATTACGCGAACACTGAAGCTTTCTTT. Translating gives CASSDYANTEAFF.

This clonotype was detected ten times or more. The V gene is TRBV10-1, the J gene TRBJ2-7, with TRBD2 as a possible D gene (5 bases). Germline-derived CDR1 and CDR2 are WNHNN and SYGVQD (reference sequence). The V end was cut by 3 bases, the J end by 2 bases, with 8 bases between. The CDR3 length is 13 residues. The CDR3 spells CASSDAEAYEQYF. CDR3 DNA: TGCGCCAGCAGTGATGCGGAGGCCTACGAGCAGTACTTC.

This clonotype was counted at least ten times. The CDR3 here is CASSLAGGAIGYTF. The CDR3 DNA is TGTGCCAGCAGTTTAGCTGGGGGGGCGATAGGCTACACCTTC. The chain carries TRBV12-3 or TRBV12-4 and TRBJ1-2, with D tentatively TRBD1 (6 bases). This CDR3 contains 14 residues. With 0 bases removed from V and 8 bases from J, the gap between germline ends came to 13 bases.

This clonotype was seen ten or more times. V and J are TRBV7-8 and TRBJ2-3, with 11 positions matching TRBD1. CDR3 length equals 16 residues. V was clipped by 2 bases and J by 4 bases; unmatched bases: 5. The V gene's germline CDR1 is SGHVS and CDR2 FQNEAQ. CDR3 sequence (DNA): TGTGCCAGCAGCTTACTGGGACAGGGGGTGGCAGATACGCAGTATTTT. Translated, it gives CASSLLGQGVADTQYF.

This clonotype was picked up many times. CDR3 DNA: TGCAGTGCTCTGGCCCTTCAGAGAGGAGCGGGAGTATGTATTGGATACGTC. It specifies CSALALQRGAGVCIGYV. The chain carries TRBV20-1 and TRBJ2-7; 8 bases are a match to TRBD2. The V and J ends lost 5 bases and 13 bases, in that order; junction bases with no gene match: 28. CDR1 DFQATT and CDR2 SNEGSKA come from the germline V gene (reference sequence). CDR3 length: 17 amino acids.

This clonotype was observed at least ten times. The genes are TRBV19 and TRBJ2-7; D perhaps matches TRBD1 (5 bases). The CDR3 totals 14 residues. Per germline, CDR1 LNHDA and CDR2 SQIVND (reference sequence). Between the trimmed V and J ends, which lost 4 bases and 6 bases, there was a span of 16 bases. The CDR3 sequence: CASSRMGGRGEQYF. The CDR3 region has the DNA TGTGCCAGTAGTAGAATGGGTGGAAGGGGCGAGCAGTACTTC.